This T cell receptor beta chain comes out of a study of cytomegalovirus exposure and HLA in healthy donors. Study-level background: Inside one of the first data releases sat 75 million to 100 million unique TCRs taken from HLA-typed donors. Study results and caveats: What a later analysis reportedly showed was that an Asian-associated ancestry cluster had fewer N-insertions than the approximately 700-donor mean.

The PCR was carried out with 60 Vbeta primers and 13 Jbeta primers. This table comes from immunoSEQ multiplex PCR, and its TCRdb copy is limited to in-frame clones, with some not included. The table shows 120,000 or so clones, with more than 70% occurring only once. With V trimmed by 3 bases and J by 4 bases, 8 bases remained unmatched. CDR3 length: 16 amino acids. The germline V gene has CDR1 LNHDA and CDR2 SQIVND (reference sequence). As for this clone: Its target is not known.

The receptor comes from a human donor in good health. This rearrangement joins TRBV19 to TRBJ2-1; the match to TRBD1 covers 8 bases. The sequenced sample was PBMCs. The CDR3 DNA follows: TGTGCCAGTAGTATCTTCGGCAGGGGGCGATACAATGAGCAGTTCTTC. This codes for CASSIFGRGRYNEQFF.